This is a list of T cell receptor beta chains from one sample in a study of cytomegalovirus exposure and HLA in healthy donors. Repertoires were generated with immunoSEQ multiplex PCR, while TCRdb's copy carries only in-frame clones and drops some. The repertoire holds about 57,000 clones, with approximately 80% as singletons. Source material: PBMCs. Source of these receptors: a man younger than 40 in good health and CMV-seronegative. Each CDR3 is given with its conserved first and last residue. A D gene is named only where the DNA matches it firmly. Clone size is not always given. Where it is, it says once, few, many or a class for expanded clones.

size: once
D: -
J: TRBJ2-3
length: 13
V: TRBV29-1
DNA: TGCAGCGTTGAATTATCTAGCGCAGATACGCAGTATTTT
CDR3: CSVELSSADTQYF

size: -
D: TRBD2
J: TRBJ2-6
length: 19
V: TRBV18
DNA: TGTGCCAGCTCCCCTTTGGCGGGAGGGCCCGGCTCTGGGGCCAACGTCCTGACTTTC
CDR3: CASSPLAGGPGSGANVLTF

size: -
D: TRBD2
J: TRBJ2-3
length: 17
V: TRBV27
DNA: TGTGCCAGCAGTTGGGGAGGACTAGCACAGAGCACAGATACGCAGTATTTT
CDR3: CASSWGGLAQSTDTQYF

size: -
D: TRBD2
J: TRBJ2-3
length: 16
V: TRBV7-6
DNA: TGTGCCAGCAGCGAAGGACTAGCGGGAGACGTAGATACGCAGTATTTT
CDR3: CASSEGLAGDVDTQYF

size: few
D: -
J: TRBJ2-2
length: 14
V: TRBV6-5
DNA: TGTGCCAGCAGACGCAACGACAGAACCGGGGAGCTGTTTTTT
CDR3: CASRRNDRTGELFF

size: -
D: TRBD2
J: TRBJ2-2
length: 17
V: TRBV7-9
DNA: TGTGCCAGCAGCCGAACTAGCGGGGGGCTGAACACCGGGGAGCTGTTTTTT
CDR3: CASSRTSGGLNTGELFF

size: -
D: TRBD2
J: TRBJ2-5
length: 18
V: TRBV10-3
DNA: TGTGCCATCAGTGAGTCTGGCCCGATACTAGCGGGGCAAGAGACCCAGTACTTC
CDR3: CAISESGPILAGQETQYF

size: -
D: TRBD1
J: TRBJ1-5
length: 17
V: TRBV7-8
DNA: TGTGCCAGCAGCTTAGCGCTCGGGGACAGGGGGTGGTCTCCCCAGCATTTT
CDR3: CASSLALGDRGWSPQHF

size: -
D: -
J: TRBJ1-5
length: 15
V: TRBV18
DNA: TGTGCCAGCTCCGGGAGCCGGGATAGCAATCAGCCCCAGCATTTT
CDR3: CASSGSRDSNQPQHF

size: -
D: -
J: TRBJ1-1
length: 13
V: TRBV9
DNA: TGTGCCAGCAGCTCAGGGATGAACACTGAAGCTTTCTTT
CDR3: CASSSGMNTEAFF

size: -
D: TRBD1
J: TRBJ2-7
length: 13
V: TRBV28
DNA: TGTGCCAGCAGTCTAGACAGGGGGCGAGGGCAGTACTTC
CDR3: CASSLDRGRGQYF

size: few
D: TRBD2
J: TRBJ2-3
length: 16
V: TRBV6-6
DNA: TGTGCCAGCAGGATCGGAGCGGGAGGGATCACAGATACGCAGTATTTT
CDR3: CASRIGAGGITDTQYF

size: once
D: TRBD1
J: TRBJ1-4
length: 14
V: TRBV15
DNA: TGTGCCACCAGCCGGACAGGGGAATTCGAAAAACTGTTTTTT
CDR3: CATSRTGEFEKLFF

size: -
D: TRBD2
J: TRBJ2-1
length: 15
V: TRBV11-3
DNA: TGTGCCAGCAGCTTAAGCGGGAGCTCCTACAATGAGCAGTTCTTC
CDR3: CASSLSGSSYNEQFF

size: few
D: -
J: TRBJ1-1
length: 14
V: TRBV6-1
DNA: TGTGCCAGCACGAAGCCTCCCGGCAGGACTGAAGCTTTCTTT
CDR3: CASTKPPGRTEAFF

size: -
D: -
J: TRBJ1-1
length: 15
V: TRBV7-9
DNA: TGTGCCAGCAGCTTAGGTTTCGGGGTATACACTGAAGCTTTCTTT
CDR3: CASSLGFGVYTEAFF

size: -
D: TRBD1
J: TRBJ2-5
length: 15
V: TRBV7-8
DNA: TGTGCCAGCAGCTTAGAGCCGGGACAGGGAGAGACCCAGTACTTC
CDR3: CASSLEPGQGETQYF